The rows below give T cell receptor beta chains drawn from one sample of a study of early T cells in non-severe SARS-CoV-2 infection. Using its own MiXCR run on the 5' RACE reads, TCRdb lists one record per CDR3 protein. In the table there are approximately 40,000 distinct CDR3 sequences, about 5.7% of which are singletons. The starting material was whole blood, obtained at baseline. The receptor source for this set is an adult who was a healthcare worker with PCR-confirmed SARS-CoV-2 infection or an uninfected control (not recorded which). Each CDR3 is given with its conserved first and last residue. The D gene is left open where the match is weak. Clone size appears in some rows only: once, few, many, or a class for an expanded clone.

J gene: TRBJ2-3; V gene: TRBV9; D gene: NA; clone size: NA; CDR3 DNA: TGTGCCAGCAGCGATCGGGGAAGCACAGATACGCAGTATTTT; CDR3 protein: CASSDRGSTDTQYF
J gene: TRBJ1-4; V gene: TRBV7-2; D gene: NA; clone size: few; CDR3 DNA: TGTGCCAGCAGCTTAAGGGCAACTAATGAAAAACTGTTTTTT; CDR3 protein: CASSLRATNEKLFF
J gene: TRBJ1-1; V gene: TRBV20-1; D gene: TRBD1; clone size: many; CDR3 DNA: TGCAGTGCCACCTCGGACAGGCCGAACACTGAAGCTTTCTTT; CDR3 protein: CSATSDRPNTEAFF
J gene: TRBJ2-7; V gene: TRBV3-1; D gene: NA; clone size: NA; CDR3 DNA: TGTGCCAGCAGCCAAGATCTATCCTACGAGCAGTACTTC; CDR3 protein: CASSQDLSYEQYF
J gene: TRBJ2-1; V gene: TRBV29-1; D gene: NA; clone size: NA; CDR3 DNA: TGCAGCGTCCAAAGGAGTGGAGATGAGCAGTTCTTC; CDR3 protein: CSVQRSGDEQFF
J gene: TRBJ2-7; V gene: TRBV11-2; D gene: TRBD2; clone size: NA; CDR3 DNA: TGTGCCAGCAGCCCCCTAGCGGGAGGTAGCAGGCAGTACTTC; CDR3 protein: CASSPLAGGSRQYF
J gene: TRBJ2-7; V gene: TRBV20-1; D gene: TRBD1; clone size: many; CDR3 DNA: TGCAGCCCTATCCCGCAGGGGGCTCGAGAGCAGTACTTC; CDR3 protein: CSPIPQGAREQYF
J gene: TRBJ2-3; V gene: TRBV7-2; D gene: NA; clone size: few; CDR3 DNA: TGTGCCAGCAGTCGAAGGATGAGCACAGATACGCAGTATTTT; CDR3 protein: CASSRRMSTDTQYF
J gene: TRBJ1-4; V gene: TRBV28; D gene: NA; clone size: few; CDR3 DNA: TGTGCCAGCAGTTTACACCCCCTAGGTAATGAAAAACTGTTTTTT; CDR3 protein: CASSLHPLGNEKLFF
J gene: TRBJ2-7; V gene: TRBV7-9; D gene: TRBD1; clone size: many; CDR3 DNA: TGTGCCAGCAGCTTAGCACAGGGGGACTACGAGCAGTACTTC; CDR3 protein: CASSLAQGDYEQYF
J gene: TRBJ1-3; V gene: TRBV7-9; D gene: NA; clone size: many; CDR3 DNA: TGTGCCAGCAGCCCCTCCCGGCAGGGAGAAAGATCTGGAAACACCATATATTTT; CDR3 protein: CASSPSRQGERSGNTIYF
J gene: TRBJ1-4; V gene: TRBV12-3/TRBV12-4; D gene: TRBD1; clone size: many; CDR3 DNA: TGTGCCAGCAGTCCAGGACAGGGACGGTTTGGACTGTTTTTT; CDR3 protein: CASSPGQGRFGLFF
J gene: TRBJ1-6; V gene: TRBV20-1; D gene: TRBD1; clone size: few; CDR3 DNA: TGCAGTGCTAGAGATTATGGGACAGGGAGAGGTTCACCCCTCCACTTT; CDR3 protein: CSARDYGTGRGSPLHF
J gene: TRBJ1-5; V gene: TRBV2; D gene: NA; clone size: NA; CDR3 DNA: TGTGCCAGCAGGAGTGGAGAGTACAATCAGCCCCAGCATTTT; CDR3 protein: CASRSGEYNQPQHF
J gene: TRBJ1-1; V gene: TRBV3-1; D gene: NA; clone size: NA; CDR3 DNA: TGTGCCAGCAGTCAGAGGACAAATGAAGCTTTCTTT; CDR3 protein: CASSQRTNEAFF
J gene: TRBJ1-1; V gene: TRBV2; D gene: NA; clone size: many; CDR3 DNA: TGTGCCAGCAGTGTGGGGGTGAACACTGAAGCTTTCTTT; CDR3 protein: CASSVGVNTEAFF